The entry that follows covers one T cell receptor beta chain sequence. A few counts support this clone. Which antigen it targets is not known. No base-level quality is on record; no much larger clone is a single base apart. This entry is derived from a study of cytomegalovirus exposure and HLA in healthy donors (dated by TCRdb to between 2016 and 2019). A note on the overall study: The 650 to 750 repertoires of the first cohort and the roughly 120 validation repertoires were produced on the same platform, according to a later analysis. To predict cytomegalovirus infection status, the study combined high-throughput TCR immunosequencing, statistical association of individual TCRs with disease status, and machine learning. A separate validation cohort of roughly 120 different subjects was used in addition to the roughly 620-subject first cohort. The study aimed to test whether cataloging public T cell receptors could reveal signatures of past pathogen exposure. Overall results and qualifications from the work: In the study, approximately 160 TCR beta chains were listed as associated with cytomegalovirus. A few of the identified cytomegalovirus-associated TCR beta chains were confirmed in vitro to be specific for cytomegalovirus antigens. Most TCR sequences were observed very rarely across donors, whereas some public TCRs were present in many individuals. A later analysis lacked HLA typing for the validation cohort, so it scored co-occurrence in that cohort across all 120 repertoires. According to the authors, the approach could potentially be generalized to other disease states and immunological phenotypes. Of the cluster scores, roughly 95% were above 0 in a later analysis, which found that TCRs clustered in the first cohort also tended to co-occur in the 120 validation repertoires. In both the original and validation cohorts, the classifier was reported to diagnose cytomegalovirus status with high specificity and sensitivity.

Library method: the immunoSEQ multiplex PCR assay. On the study's bioinformatics: To diagnose cytomegalovirus status from the catalog of TCR beta chain sequences, a statistical classification framework was built. Here the immuneACCESS table is served through TCRdb, limited to in-frame sequences with V and J called. Missing clones are a known gap in these copies; in checked studies unresolved V genes cover under half, and the rest lacks a known reason. V and J calls and clone size are those listed in that table; D and trimming were worked out from the DNA. The sample profile shows roughly 330,000 clones; about nine tenths of them were found once. Jointly, the top ten make up about 1.2% of the sample. Separate from the approximately 700-subject first cohort, the validation cohort of about 120 subjects was the group to which the donors belonged. This receptor was taken from a woman between 25 and 40 years old in good health and CMV-seropositive. Sequencing was done on a sample of PBMCs.

The bases read TGTGCCACCAGCAGAGATATGGCGGGAGGGCCCGGGGAGCTGTTTTTT. This sequence encodes CATSRDMAGGPGELFF. Recombination joined TRBV15 with TRBJ2-2, and 9 junction bases match TRBD2. As encoded in the germline V gene (reference sequence), CDR1 is LNHNV while CDR2 is YYDKDF. Trimming takes 0 bases off V and 6 bases off J; junction bases not matched to a gene: 5. The CDR3 covers 16 residues, taking in both the cysteine and the phenylalanine. This entry keeps only the CDR3 DNA: 48 bases, framed from base 1.